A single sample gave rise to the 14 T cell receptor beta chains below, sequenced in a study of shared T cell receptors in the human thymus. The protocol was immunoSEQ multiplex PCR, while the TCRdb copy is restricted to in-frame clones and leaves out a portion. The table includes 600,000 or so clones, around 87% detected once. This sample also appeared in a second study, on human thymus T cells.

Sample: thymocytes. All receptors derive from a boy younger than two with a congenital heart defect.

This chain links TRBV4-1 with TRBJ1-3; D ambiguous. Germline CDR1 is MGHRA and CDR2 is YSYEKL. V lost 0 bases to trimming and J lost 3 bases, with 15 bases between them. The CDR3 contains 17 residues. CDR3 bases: TGCGCCAGCAGCCAAGATCCCGCAGTCCCTCATGGAAACACCATATATTTT. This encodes CASSQDPAVPHGNTIYF.

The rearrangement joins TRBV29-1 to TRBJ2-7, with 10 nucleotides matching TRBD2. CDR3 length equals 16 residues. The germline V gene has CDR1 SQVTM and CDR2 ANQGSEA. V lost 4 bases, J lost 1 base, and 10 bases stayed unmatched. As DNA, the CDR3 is TGCAGCGTTGGTTGGCCTAGCGGGGGCCGTTCCTACGAGCAGTACTTC. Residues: CSVGWPSGGRSYEQYF.

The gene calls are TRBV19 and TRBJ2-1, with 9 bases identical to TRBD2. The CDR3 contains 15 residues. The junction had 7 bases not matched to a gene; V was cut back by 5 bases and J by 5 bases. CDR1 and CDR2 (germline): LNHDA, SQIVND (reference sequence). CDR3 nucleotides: TGTGCCAGTAGTGCCGCAGCGGGGGGCAACAATGAGCAGTTCTTC. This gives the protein CASSAAAGGNNEQFF.

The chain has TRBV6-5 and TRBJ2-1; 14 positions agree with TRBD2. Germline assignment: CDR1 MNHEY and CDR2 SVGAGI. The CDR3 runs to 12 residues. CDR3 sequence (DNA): TGTGCTACGGGACTAGCGGGAGAGGAGCAGTTCTTC. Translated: CATGLAGEEQFF.

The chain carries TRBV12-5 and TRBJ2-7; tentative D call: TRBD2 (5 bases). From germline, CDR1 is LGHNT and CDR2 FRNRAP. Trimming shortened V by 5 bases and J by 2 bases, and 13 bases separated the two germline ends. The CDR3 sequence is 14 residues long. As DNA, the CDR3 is TGTGCTAGTGGTAGAGTCGGACTCCCCTACGAGCAGTACTTC. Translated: CASGRVGLPYEQYF.

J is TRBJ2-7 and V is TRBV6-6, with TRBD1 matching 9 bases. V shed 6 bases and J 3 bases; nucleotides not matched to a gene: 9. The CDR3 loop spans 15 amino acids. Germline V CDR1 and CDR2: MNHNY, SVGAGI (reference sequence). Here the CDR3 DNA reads TGTGCCAGCAGCTACGGACAGGGGAGAAACTACGAGCAGTACTTC. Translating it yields CASSYGQGRNYEQYF.

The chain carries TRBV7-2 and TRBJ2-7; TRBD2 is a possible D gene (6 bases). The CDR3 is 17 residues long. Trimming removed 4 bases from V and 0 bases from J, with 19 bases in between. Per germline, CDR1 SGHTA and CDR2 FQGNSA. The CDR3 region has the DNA TGTGCCAGCAGCTCATGGGTTGTAAGGGGACTCTCCTACGAGCAGTACTTC. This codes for CASSSWVVRGLSYEQYF.

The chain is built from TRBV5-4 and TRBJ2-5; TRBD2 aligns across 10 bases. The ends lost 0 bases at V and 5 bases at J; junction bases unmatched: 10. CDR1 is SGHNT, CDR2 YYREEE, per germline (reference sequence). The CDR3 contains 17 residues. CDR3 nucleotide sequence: TGTGCCAGCAGCTTGGCCGAGCGGGAGGGCCGGGGGGAGACCCAGTACTTC. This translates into CASSLAEREGRGETQYF.

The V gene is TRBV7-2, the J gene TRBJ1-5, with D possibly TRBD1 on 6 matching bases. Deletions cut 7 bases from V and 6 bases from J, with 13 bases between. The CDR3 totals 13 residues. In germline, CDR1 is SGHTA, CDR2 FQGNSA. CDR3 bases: TGTGCCAGCACCCCGACAGGCGTTCAGCCCCAGCATTTT. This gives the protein CASTPTGVQPQHF.

In DNA form, the CDR3 reads TGTGCCAGCAGGGCCCGGACAGGGCATTGCACAGATACGCAGTATTTT. This sequence encodes CASRARTGHCTDTQYF. The chain joins TRBV2 to TRBJ2-3; 8 bases match TRBD1. This CDR3 comprises 16 residues. The germline gives CDR1 SNHLY, CDR2 FYNNEI. V was pared by 6 bases and J by 1 base, with 9 bases of the junction left unmatched.

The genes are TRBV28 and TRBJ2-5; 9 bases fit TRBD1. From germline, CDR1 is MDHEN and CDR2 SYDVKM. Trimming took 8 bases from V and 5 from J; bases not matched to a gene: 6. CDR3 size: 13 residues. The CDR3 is CASQDRGGETQYF. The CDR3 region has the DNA TGTGCCAGCCAGGACAGGGGAGGCGAGACCCAGTACTTC.

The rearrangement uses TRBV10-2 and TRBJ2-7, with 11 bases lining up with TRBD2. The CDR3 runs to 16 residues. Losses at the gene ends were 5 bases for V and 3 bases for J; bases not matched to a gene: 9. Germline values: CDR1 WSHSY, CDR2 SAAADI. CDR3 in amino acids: CASSLYSLAGGYEQYF. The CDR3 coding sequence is TGCGCCAGCAGTTTATACAGCCTAGCGGGGGGCTACGAGCAGTACTTC.

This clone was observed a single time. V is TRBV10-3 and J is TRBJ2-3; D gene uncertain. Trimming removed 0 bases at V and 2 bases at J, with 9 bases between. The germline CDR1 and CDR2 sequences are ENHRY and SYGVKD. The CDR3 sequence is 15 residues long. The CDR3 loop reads CAISESKAATDTQYF. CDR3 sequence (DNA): TGTGCCATCAGTGAGTCGAAAGCTGCCACAGATACGCAGTATTTT.

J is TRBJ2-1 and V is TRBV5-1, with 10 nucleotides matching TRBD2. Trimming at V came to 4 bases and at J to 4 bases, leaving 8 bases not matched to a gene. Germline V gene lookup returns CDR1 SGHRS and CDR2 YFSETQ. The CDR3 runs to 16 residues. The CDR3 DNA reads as TGCGCCAGCAGCAGGCCGGGACTAGCGCTATACAATGAGCAGTTCTTC. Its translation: CASSRPGLALYNEQFF.